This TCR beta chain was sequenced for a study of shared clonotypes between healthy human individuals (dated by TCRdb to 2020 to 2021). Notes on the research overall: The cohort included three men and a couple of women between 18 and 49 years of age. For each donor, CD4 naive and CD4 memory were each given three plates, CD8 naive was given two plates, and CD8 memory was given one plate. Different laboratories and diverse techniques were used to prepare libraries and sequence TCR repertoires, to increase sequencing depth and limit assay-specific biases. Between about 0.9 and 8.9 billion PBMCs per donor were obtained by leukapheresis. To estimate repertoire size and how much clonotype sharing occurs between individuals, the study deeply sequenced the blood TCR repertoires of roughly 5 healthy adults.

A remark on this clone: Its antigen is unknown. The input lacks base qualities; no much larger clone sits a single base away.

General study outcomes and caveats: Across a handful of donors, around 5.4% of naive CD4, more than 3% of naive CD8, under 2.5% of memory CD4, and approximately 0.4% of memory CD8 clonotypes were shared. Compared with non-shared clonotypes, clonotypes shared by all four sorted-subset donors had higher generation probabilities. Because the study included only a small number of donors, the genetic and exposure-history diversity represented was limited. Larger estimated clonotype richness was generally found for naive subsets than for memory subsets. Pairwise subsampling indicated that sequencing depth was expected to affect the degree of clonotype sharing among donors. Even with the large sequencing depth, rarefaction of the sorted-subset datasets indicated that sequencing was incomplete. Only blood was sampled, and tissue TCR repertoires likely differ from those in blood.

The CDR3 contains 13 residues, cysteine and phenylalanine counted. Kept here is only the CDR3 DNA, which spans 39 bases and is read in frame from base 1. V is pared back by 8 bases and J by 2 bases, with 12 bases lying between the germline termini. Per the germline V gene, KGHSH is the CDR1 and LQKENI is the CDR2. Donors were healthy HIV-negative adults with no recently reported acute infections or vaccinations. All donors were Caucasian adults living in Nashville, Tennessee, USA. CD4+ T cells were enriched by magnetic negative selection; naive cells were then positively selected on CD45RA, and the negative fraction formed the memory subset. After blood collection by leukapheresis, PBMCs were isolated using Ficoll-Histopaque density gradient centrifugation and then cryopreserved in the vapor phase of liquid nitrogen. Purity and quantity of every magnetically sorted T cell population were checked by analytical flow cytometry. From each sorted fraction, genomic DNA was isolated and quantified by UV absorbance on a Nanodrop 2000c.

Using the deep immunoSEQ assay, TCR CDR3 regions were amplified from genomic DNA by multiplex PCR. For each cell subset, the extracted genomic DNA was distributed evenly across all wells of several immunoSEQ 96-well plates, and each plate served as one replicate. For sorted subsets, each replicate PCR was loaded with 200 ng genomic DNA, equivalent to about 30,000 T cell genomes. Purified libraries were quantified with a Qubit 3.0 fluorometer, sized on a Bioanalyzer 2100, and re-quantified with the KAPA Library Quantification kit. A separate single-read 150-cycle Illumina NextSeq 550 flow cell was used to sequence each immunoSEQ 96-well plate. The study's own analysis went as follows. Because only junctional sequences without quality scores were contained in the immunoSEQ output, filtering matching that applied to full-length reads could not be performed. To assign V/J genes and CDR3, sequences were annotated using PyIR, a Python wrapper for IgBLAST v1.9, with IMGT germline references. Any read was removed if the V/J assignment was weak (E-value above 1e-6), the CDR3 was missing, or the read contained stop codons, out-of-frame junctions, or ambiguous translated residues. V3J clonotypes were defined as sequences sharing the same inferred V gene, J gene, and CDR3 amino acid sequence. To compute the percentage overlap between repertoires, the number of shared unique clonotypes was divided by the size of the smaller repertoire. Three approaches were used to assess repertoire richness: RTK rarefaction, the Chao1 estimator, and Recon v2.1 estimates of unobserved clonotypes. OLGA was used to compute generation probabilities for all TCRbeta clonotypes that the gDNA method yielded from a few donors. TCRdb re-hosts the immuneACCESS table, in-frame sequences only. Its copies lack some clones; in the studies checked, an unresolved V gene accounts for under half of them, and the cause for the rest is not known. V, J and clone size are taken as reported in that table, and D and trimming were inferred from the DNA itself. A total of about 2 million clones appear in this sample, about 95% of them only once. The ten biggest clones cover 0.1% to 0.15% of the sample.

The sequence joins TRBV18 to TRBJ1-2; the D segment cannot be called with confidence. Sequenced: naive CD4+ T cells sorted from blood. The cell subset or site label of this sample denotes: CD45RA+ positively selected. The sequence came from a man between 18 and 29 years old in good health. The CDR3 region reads CASRPSGNYGYTF. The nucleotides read TGTGCCAGCCGACCATCGGGAAACTATGGCTACACCTTC.